A selection of T cell receptor beta chains follows, all from one sample in a study of CD8 T cells in Susac syndrome. MiXCR, applied by TCRdb to the immunoSEQ multiplex PCR reads, yields one record per CDR3 protein. The sample lists 140,000 to 150,000 distinct CDR3 sequences; roughly 95% were seen once. Material: CD4+ T cells from PBMCs. These receptors all stem from a human donor with multiple sclerosis. Each CDR3 is given with its conserved first and last residue. Only some rows state a clone size, as once, few, many or a class for expanded clones.

v_call,j_call,clone_size,cdr3_aa
TRBV6-5,TRBJ2-5,-,CASSIGTSGQETQYF
TRBV12-3/TRBV12-4,TRBJ1-4,few,CASSLYRGDEKLFF
TRBV24-1,TRBJ1-2,-,CATSGAGATNGYTF
TRBV4-1,TRBJ2-7,-,CASSQFGLAKYEQYF
TRBV3-1,TRBJ1-6,-,CASSQDSAGRTPLHF
TRBV2,TRBJ1-2,-,CASSEIGTRPNYGYTF
TRBV12-3/TRBV12-4,TRBJ2-6,-,CASRSGSGANVLTF
TRBV19,TRBJ1-1,-,CASSMIDRRNTEAFF
TRBV18,TRBJ1-1,-,CASSPSRGEGGQAFF
TRBV29-1,TRBJ2-5,-,CSVGSSTQETQYF
TRBV12-3/TRBV12-4,TRBJ1-2,-,CASSGGGSNYGYTF
TRBV2,TRBJ2-1,-,CASSEGTSATNEQFF
TRBV4-1,TRBJ1-1,-,CASSQDPEMNTEAFF
TRBV3-1,TRBJ2-1,-,CASSYDYGSIYNEQFF
TRBV6-1,TRBJ2-1,-,CASSATIQTGTGGVWLFF
TRBV14,TRBJ2-4,-,CASSQSHGIQYF
TRBV30,TRBJ1-2,-,CAWRGNGYTF
TRBV12-3/TRBV12-4,TRBJ1-5,-,CASSLRARSQHF
TRBV5-1,TRBJ1-2,-,CASSLVGRNRGYTF
TRBV27,TRBJ1-5,-,CASSLSRGGGYQPQHF
TRBV3-1,TRBJ2-7,-,CASSQVGVGGYEQYF
TRBV10-3,TRBJ1-2,-,CAIRQGAPVYGYTF
TRBV11-2,TRBJ1-2,-,CASSLSPYSGYTF
TRBV20-1,TRBJ2-7,-,CSAPDITYEQYF
TRBV7-9,TRBJ1-1,-,CASSHTGTGEAFF
TRBV20-1,TRBJ1-1,once,CSARDYHRDAGGYTEAFF
TRBV20-1,TRBJ2-3,once,CSARGGGLTADTQYF
TRBV20-1,TRBJ1-5,-,CSARRQQGSNQPQHF
TRBV20-1,TRBJ1-6,-,CSATLRDRGSPLHF
TRBV7-2,TRBJ2-5,-,CASSENWETQYF
TRBV10-3,TRBJ2-7,-,CAISESGGRASDEQYF
TRBV4-3,TRBJ1-6,once,CASSQERGGDSPLHF
TRBV5-1,TRBJ2-1,-,CASSSPAGRGVYNEQFF
TRBV29-1,TRBJ2-6,-,CSVLRGADGANVLTF
TRBV4-2,TRBJ2-3,-,CASSQAKAGTSTDTQYF
TRBV28,TRBJ1-2,-,CAAGGLRGYTF
TRBV29-1,TRBJ1-2,-,CSAKMGVGAANYGYTF
TRBV12-3/TRBV12-4,TRBJ2-3,-,CASSLVEGSAQYF